This T cell receptor (beta chain) was recorded in a study of cytomegalovirus exposure and HLA in healthy donors. General study points: Data from an earlier analysis indicated that most TCR beta V segments were productive either about 87% or about 30% of the time. Reports credit the classifier with highly specific, highly sensitive diagnosis of cytomegalovirus status. Some highly shared sequence variants likely arose as a pipeline artifact.

The PCR made use of 60 Vbeta and 13 Jbeta primers. The method was immunoSEQ multiplex PCR; TCRdb's version includes in-frame clones alone and lacks a portion of them. The sample lists about 65,000 clones, 60% to 80% occurring once. Germline lookup yields CDR1 MGHRA and CDR2 YSYEKL. The CDR3 covers 16 residues. Deletions cut 4 bases from V and 6 bases from J, with 22 bases between. This clone was detected only once. As yet, its antigen is unknown. Healthy bone marrow donors made up the cohort. Sequencing input: PBMCs. This receptor was identified in a man in his thirties or forties in good health and CMV-seronegative. The V gene is TRBV4-1, the J gene TRBJ2-7; TRBD2 might be the D (6 bases). The CDR3 spells CASSPRDPLTRIEQYF. For the CDR3, the DNA is TGCGCCAGCAGCCCCAGAGATCCGTTGACTAGGATCGAGCAGTACTTC.